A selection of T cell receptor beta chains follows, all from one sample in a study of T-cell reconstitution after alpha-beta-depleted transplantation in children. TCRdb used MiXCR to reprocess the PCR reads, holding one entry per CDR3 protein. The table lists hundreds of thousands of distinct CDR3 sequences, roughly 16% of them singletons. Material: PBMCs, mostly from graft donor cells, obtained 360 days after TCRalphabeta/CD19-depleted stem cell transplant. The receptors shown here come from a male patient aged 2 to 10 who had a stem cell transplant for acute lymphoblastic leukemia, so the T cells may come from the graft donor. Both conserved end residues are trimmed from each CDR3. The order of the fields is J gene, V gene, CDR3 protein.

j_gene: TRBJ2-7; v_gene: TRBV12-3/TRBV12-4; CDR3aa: ASSAMGATSYEQY
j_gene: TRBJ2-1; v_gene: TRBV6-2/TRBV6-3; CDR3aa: ASSYSTVWRRGIHPRFSYNEQF
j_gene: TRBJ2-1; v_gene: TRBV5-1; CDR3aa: ASSLDPGANNEQF
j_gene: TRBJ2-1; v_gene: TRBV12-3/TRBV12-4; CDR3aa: ASSRLAGVYNEQF
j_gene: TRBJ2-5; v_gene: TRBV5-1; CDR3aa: ASSLLGLAALETQY
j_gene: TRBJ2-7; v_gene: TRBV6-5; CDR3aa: ASSYWGQGAAYEQY
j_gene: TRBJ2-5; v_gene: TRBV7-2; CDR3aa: ASSLAGTGPPRETQY
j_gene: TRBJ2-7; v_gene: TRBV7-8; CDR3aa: ASSYPKIEGRVEYEQY
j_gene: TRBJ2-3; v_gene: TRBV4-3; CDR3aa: ASSRRGVTGGFTDTQY
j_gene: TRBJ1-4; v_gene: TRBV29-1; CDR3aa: SAVVGNEKLF
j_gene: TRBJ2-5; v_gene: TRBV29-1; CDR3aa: SVSGVEETQY
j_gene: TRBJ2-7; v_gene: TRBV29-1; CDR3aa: SVEGEREFPPYEQY
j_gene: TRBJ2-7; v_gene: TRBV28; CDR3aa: ASSLSLDPGDEQY
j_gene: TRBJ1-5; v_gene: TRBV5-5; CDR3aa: ASSGVPDQPQH
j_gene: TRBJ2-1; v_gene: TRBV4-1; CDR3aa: ASSQHGLAGHDEQF
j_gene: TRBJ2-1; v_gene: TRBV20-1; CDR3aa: SAIRIPMSF
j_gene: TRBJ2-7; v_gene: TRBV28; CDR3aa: ASSLALKTRPHLRPYEQY
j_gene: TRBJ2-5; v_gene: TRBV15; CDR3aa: ATSGVSGRETQY
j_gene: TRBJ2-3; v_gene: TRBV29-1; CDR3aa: SVEDPTRVADTQY
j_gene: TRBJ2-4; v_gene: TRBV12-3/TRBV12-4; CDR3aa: ASSFMGIAKNIQY
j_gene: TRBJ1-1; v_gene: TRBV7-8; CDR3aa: ASSHGTGAPSGEAF
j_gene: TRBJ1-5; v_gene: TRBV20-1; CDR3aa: SARGSRKPPGQASNQPQH
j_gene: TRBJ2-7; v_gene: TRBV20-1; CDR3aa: SARDQRGGPIQY
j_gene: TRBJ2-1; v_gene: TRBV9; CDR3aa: ASSVKVDSGVAYNEQF
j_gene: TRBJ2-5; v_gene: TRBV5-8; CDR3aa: ASSLKRARVGETQY
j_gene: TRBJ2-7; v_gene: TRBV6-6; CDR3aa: ASSPRQVAET
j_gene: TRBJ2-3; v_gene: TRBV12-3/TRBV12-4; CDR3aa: VSSRSDRRDTQY
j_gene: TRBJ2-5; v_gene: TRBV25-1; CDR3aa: ASGWGETQY
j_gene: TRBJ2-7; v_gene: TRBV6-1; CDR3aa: ASRTTPGETYEQY
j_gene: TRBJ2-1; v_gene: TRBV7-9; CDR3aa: ASSRQGAGNEQF
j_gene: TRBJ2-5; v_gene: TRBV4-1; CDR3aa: ASSQDEDTLGETQY
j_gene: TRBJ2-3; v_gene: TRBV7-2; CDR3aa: ASSLQSRLLTDTQY
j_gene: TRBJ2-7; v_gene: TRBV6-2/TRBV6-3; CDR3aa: ASNLERAGPSYEQY
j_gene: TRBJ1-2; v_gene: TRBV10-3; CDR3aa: ATYGPGMGGYT
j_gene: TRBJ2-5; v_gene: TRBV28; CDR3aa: ASSSPPGTRVETQY
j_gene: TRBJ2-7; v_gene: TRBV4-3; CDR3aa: ASSQDRGLAVSSYEQY
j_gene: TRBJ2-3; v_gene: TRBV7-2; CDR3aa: ASRLTGAADTQY
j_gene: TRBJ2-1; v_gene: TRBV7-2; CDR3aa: ASSLAPSGIEQF
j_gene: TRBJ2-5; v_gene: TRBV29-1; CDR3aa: SVAQAVVLPSETQY
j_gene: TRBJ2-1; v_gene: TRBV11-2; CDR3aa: ASSFFSGVGVNEQF
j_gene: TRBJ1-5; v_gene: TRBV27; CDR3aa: ASSLYRGRNQPQH
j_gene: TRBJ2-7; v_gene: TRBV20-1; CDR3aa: SASRTSGGYEQY
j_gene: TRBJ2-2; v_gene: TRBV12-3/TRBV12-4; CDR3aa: ASSFRLDKSGELF
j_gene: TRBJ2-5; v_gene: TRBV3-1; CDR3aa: ASKWQGLETQY
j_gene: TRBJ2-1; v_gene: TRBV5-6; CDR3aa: ASSLSDGISYNEQF
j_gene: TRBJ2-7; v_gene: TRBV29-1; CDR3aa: SVRDPAYEQY
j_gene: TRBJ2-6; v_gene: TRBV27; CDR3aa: ASSLGAQGYTGANVLT
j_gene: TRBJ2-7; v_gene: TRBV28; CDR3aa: ASSPPGQGSYEQY
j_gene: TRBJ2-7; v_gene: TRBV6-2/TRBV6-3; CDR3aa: ASSQPGPSGSNEQY